This TCR beta chain appears in the sequencing data of a study of T cells in Graves' hyperthyroidism and ophthalmopathy (dated 2019 in TCRdb). In terms of the full investigation: TCR V-J signatures able to tell the groups apart were searched for in a discovery cohort of approximately 95 patients, of whom 40 to 45 had Graves' ophthalmopathy and roughly 58 had stable Graves' hyperthyroidism. Prospective prediction of ophthalmopathy was tested in an independent validation cohort of 18 hyperthyroidism patients and roughly 16 patients who later progressed to ophthalmopathy. The 90 to 100 discovery patients were randomly split 7:3 into training and test sets. The study also compared thyroid tissue and blood T-cell repertoires from over 5 Graves' hyperthyroidism patients. Following sampling, methimazole starting at 30 mg daily was given to hyperthyroidism patients, and high-dose intravenous methylprednisolone was given to ophthalmopathy patients. According to the paper, TCR Vbeta CDR3 sequencing was carried out on 135 peripheral blood samples, which came from under 50 ophthalmopathy, around 75 hyperthyroidism and approximately 17 progressor patients.

In the germline V gene, CDR1 corresponds to SGDLS and CDR2 to YYNGEE. V has 4 bases trimmed and J has 7 bases trimmed; junction bases matching no gene number 6. Taken from cysteine to phenylalanine, the CDR3 has 14 residues. Just the 42-base CDR3 DNA is kept, in frame starting at base 1. Amplification of TCR beta CDR3 regions was carried out from RNA transcripts. The first round of RT-PCR for the TCR CDR3 was performed with the HTBI primer set and the Qiagen OneStep RT-PCR kit. A second multiplex PCR round built the libraries, followed by size selection and purification. The libraries were sequenced on an Illumina HiSeq2000 using paired-end 100 bp reads. Turning to the authors' computational methods: Raw data were processed with SOAPnuke, discarding reads with adapters, uncalled bases, mean Phred below 15, or no exact constant-primer or identifier match. COPE v1.2.5 was used to merge the high-quality paired reads, and each unique nucleotide sequence was defined as a clonotype. MiTCR v1.1 was used to align clonotypes to the IMGT TRBV, TRBD and TRBJ reference segments. Analysis was restricted to V-J combinations with a frequency above 0.0001, which covered 99.2% of repertoires. A TCS score was defined as the ratio between F50 (clonal expansion) and ExV (chaos), using BLOSUM62-based TCRdist between CDR3 peptides within each V-J. Welch's t-statistics and random forest reduced just over 500 V-J features to 13, which were used in a naive Bayes classifier (R e1071). The Morisita-Horn index was used to measure how similar the thyroid and blood repertoires were. TCRdb applied fastp at Q25 and MiXCR to the public reads, then kept only in-frame beta chains. All rows with the same CDR3 protein become a single entry with the most common DNA and genes. The V and J calls, along with clone size, are taken from TCRdb and not from the paper's own processing. The sample has 500,000 to 600,000 distinct CDR3 sequences on record, roughly 46% of them singletons. Roughly 20% of the sample is held by the ten biggest clonotypes.

The sample holds one count of this clonotype. Its target antigen remains unknown. No base qualities exist here, and no much larger clone lies one base off it. Single-read evidence is weak. Any patient with an uncontrolled infection, another autoimmune disease, pregnancy or lactation was excluded. Diagnoses were established on the basis of clinical symptoms, serum thyroxine and TRAb, thyroid ultrasound, and orbital computed tomography. Trizol reagent was used to extract total RNA, and RNA quality was then checked on an Agilent 2100 Bioanalyzer. General study outcomes and caveats: In validation, progression to ophthalmopathy was predicted by the model with 70.59% sensitivity and approximately 78% specificity, a median of roughly 6 months before onset. Most expanded thyroid clonotypes (frequency above 0.001) were also detected in blood, a finding suggesting that blood repertoires may reflect thyroid immune responses. In cross-validation, a model built on a 13 V-J signature told ophthalmopathy apart from stable hyperthyroidism with under 90% sensitivity and roughly 82% specificity, and in testing the same model reached 80%/75%. No statistical method was used to set the sample size in advance, and investigators knew the group allocation.

The TCR originated in an adult woman with Graves' disease, either hyperthyroidism or ophthalmopathy (not recorded which). The V and J segments used are TRBV9 and TRBJ2-1, with 9 middle bases fitting TRBD1. The material sequenced was peripheral blood or thyroid tissue (not recorded which). CDR3 protein: CASSMGQGVNEQFF. The DNA sequence is TGTGCCAGCAGCATGGGACAGGGCGTGAATGAGCAGTTCTTC.